This T cell receptor beta chain was recovered during a study of human T cells and chemical hapten exposure. Trimming removed 4 bases at V and 9 bases at J, with 20 bases between. Germline-derived CDR1 and CDR2 are SGHRS and YFSETQ. The CDR3 contains 15 residues. TCRdb re-analysed the RACE reads in MiXCR, keeping a single row per CDR3 protein. The data hold around 380,000 distinct CDR3 sequences, with roughly 5% observed a single time. This sample's time point: patch test 1, 2 weeks after DPC sensitization. Stated treatment: therapeutic diphenylcyclopropenone sensitization with weekly scalp DPC. Those who donated were patients with alopecia, 18 to 70 years of age, and suitable for DPC. From whole blood left unfractionated, total RNA was extracted. This clonotype turned up a few times.

The chain employs TRBV5-1 and TRBJ2-1; weak D call: TRBD2 (6 bases). The source was whole blood, collected in connection with sensitization to the hapten diphenylcyclopropenone (DPC). The source of this sequence is a woman aged 45 to 65 with alopecia areata. Some clones in this sample may be carry-over from other donors' samples. The CDR3 here is CASSPIPAAGGEQFF. CDR3 nucleotide sequence: TGCGCCAGCAGCCCGATACCCGCCGCCGGGGGTGAGCAGTTCTTC.